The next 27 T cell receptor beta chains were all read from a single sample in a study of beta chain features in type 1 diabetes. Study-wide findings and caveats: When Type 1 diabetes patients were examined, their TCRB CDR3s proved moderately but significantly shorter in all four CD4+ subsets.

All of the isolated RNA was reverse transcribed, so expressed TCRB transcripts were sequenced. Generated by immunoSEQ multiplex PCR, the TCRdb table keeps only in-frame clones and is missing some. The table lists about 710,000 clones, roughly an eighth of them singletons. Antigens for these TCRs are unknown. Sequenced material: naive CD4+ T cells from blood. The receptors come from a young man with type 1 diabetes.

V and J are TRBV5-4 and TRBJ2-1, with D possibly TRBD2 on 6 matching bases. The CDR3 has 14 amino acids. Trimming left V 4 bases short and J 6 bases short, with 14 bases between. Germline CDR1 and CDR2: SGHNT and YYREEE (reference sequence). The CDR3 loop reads CASSRDSGGNEQFF. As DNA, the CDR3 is TGTGCCAGCAGCCGGGACTCCGGGGGCAATGAGCAGTTCTTC. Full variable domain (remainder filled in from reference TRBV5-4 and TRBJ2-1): ETGVTQSPTHLIKTRGQQVTLRCSSQSGHNTVSWYQQALGQGPQFIFQYYREEENGRGNFPPRFSGLQFPNYSSELNVNALELDDSALYLCASSRDSGGNEQFFGPGTRLTVL.

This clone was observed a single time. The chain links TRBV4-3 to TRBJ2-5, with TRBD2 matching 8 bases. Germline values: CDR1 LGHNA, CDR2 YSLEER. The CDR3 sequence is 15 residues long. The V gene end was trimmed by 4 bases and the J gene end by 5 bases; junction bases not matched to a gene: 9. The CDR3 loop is CASSLRYGGGETQYF. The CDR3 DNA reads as TGCGCCAGCAGCCTCCGGTATGGCGGGGGGGAGACCCAGTACTTC.

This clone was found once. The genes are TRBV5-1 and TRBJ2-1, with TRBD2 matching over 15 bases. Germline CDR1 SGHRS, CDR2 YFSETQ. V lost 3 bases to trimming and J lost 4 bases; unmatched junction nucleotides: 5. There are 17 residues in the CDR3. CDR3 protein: CASSSGLAGGLYNEQFF. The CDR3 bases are TGCGCCAGCAGCTCCGGACTAGCGGGAGGGCTGTACAATGAGCAGTTCTTC.

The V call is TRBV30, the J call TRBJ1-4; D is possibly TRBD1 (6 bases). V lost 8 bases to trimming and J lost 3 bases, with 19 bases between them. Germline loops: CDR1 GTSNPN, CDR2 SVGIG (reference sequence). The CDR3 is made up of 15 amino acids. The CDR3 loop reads CAVGRGSFPNEKLFF. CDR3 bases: TGTGCCGTTGGCAGGGGTTCTTTTCCTAATGAAAAACTGTTTTTT.

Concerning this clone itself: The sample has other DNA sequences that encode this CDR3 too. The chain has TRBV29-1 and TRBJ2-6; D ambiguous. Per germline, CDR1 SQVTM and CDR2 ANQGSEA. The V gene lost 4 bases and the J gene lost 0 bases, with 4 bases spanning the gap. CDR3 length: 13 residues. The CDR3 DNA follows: TGCAGCGTTGTAACCTCTGGGGCCAACGTCCTGACTTTC. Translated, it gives CSVVTSGANVLTF. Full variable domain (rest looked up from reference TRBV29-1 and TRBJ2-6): SAVISQKPSRDICQRGTSLTIQCQVDSQVTMMFWYRQQPGQSLTLIATANQGSEATYESGFVIDKFPISRPNLTFSTLTVSNMSPEDSSIYLCSVVTSGANVLTFGAGSRLTVL.

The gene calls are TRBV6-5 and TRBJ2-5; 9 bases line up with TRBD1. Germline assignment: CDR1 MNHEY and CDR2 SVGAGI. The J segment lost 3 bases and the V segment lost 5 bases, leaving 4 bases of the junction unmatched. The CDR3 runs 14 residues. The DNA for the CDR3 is TGTGCCAGCAGTCGCTGGACAGGGGAAGAGACCCAGTACTTC. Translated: CASSRWTGEETQYF.

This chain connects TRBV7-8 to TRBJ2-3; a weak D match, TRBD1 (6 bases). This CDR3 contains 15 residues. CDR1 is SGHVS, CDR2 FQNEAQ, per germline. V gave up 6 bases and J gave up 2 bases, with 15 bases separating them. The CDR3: CASRPSRGTTDTQYF. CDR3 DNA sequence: TGTGCCAGCAGACCAAGCAGGGGTACCACAGATACGCAGTATTTT.

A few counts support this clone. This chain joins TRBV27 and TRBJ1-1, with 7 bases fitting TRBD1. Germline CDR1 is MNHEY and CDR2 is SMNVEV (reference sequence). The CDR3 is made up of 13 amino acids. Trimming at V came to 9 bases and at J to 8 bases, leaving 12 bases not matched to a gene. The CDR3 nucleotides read TGTGCCAGTCAACAGGGGAAAGGGGCGGAAGCTTTCTTT. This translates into CASQQGKGAEAFF.

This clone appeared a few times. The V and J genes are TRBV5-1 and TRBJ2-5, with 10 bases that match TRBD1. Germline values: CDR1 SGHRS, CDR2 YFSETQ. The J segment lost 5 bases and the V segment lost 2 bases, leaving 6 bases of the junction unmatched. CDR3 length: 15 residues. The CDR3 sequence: CASSFSGQGMETQYF. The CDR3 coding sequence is TGCGCCAGCAGCTTTTCGGGACAGGGGATGGAGACCCAGTACTTC.

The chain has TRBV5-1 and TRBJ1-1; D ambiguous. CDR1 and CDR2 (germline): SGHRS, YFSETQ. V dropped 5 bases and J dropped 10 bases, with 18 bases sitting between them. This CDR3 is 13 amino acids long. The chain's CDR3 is CASRYGPEDRAFF. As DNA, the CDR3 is TGCGCCAGCAGGTATGGCCCCGAAGATCGAGCTTTCTTT.

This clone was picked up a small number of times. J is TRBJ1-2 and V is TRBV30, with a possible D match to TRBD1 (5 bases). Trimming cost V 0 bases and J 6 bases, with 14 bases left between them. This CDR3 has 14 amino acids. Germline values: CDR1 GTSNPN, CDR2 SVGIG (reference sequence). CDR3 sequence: CAWSVLAGKNGYTF. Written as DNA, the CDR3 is TGTGCCTGGAGTGTACTGGCAGGGAAAAATGGCTACACCTTC.

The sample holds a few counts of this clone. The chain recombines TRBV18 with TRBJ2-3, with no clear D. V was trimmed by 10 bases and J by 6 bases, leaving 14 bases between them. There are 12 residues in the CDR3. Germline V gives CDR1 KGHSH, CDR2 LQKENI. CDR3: CATRVSPDTQYF. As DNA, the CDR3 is TGTGCCACCCGAGTGAGTCCGGATACGCAGTATTTT.

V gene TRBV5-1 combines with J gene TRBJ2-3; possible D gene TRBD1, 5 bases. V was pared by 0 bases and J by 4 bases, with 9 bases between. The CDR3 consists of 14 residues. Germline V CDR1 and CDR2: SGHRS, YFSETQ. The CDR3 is CASSLGQRPDTQYF. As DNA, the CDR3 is TGCGCCAGCAGCTTGGGACAGAGGCCAGATACGCAGTATTTT.

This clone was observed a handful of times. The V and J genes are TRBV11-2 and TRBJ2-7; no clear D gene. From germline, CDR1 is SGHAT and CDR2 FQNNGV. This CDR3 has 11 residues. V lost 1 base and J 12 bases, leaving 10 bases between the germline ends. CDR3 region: CASSLVVKRYF. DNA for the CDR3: TGTGCCAGCAGCTTAGTAGTGAAGCGGTACTTC.

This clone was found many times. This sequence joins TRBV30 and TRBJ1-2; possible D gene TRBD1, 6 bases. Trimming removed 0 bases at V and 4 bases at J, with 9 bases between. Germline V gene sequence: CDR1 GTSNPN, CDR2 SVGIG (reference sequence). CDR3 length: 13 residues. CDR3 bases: TGTGCCTGGAGTGTACCGGGGGCCTATGGCTACACCTTC. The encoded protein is CAWSVPGAYGYTF. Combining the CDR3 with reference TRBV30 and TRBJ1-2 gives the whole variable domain SQTIHQWPATLVQPVGSPLSLECTVEGTSNPNLYWYRQAAGRGLQLLFYSVGIGQISSEVPQNLSASRPQDRQFILSSKKLLLSDSGFYLCAWSVPGAYGYTFGSGTRLTVV.

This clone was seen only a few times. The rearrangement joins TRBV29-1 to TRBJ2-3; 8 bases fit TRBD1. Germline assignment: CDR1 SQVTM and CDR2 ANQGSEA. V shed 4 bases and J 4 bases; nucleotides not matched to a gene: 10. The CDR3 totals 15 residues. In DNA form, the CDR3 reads TGCAGCGTTGCTCTTGCCGGACAGGGTCCAGATACGCAGTATTTT. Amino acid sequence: CSVALAGQGPDTQYF.

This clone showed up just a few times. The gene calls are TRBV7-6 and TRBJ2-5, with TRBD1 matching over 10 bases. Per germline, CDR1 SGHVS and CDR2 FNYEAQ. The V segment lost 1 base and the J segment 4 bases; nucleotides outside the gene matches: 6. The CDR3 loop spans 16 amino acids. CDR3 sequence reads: CASSLGLGQGGETQYF. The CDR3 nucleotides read TGTGCCAGCAGCTTAGGACTCGGACAGGGGGGAGAGACCCAGTACTTC.

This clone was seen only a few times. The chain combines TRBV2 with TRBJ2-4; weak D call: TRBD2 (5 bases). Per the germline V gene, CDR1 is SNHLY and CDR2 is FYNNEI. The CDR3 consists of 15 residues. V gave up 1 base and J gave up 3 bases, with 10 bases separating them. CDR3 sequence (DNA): TGTGCCAGCAGTGAAGGGGAGTGGAGCAAAAACATTCAGTACTTC. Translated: CASSEGEWSKNIQYF. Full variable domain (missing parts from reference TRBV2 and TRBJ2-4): EPEVTQTPSHQVTQMGQEVILRCVPISNHLYFYWYRQILGQKVEFLVSFYNNEISEKSEIFDDQFSVERPDGSNFTLKIRSTKLEDSAMYFCASSEGEWSKNIQYFGAGTRLSVL.

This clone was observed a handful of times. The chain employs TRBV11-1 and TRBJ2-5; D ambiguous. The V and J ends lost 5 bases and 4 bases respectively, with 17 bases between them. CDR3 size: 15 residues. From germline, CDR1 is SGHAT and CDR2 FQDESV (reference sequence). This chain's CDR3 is CASSPQSSTPETQYF. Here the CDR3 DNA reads TGTGCCAGCAGCCCCCAATCTTCCACTCCAGAGACCCAGTACTTC.

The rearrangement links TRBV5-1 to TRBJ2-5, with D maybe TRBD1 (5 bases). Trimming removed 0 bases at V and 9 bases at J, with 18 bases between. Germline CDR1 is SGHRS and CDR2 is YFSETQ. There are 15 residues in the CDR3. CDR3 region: CASSLAGSGRRSQYF. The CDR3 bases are TGCGCCAGCAGCTTGGCCGGGTCAGGGCGTAGGTCCCAGTACTTC.

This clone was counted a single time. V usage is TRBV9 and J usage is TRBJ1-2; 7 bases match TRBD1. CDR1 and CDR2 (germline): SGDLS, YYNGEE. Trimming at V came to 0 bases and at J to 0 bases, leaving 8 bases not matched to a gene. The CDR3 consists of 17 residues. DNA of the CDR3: TGTGCCAGCAGCGTAGCGGGACAGCAGAACTCTAACTATGGCTACACCTTC. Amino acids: CASSVAGQQNSNYGYTF.

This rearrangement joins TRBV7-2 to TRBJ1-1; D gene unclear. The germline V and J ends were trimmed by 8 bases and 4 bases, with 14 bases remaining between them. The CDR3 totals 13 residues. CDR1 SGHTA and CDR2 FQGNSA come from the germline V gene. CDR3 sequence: CASGGQVGTEAFF. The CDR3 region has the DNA TGTGCCAGCGGTGGGCAGGTGGGCACTGAAGCTTTCTTT.

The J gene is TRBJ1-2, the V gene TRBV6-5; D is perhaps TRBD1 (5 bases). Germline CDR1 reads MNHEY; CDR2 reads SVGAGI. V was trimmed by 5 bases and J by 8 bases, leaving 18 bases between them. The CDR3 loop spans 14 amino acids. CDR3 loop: CASSPQGAWWGYTF. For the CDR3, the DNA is TGTGCCAGCAGTCCCCAGGGAGCCTGGTGGGGCTACACCTTC.

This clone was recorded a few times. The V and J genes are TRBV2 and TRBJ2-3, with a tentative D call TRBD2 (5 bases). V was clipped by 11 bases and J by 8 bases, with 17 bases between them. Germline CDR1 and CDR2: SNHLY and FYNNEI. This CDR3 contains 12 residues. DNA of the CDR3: TGTGCCGCGAGTACTAGTCCCGGTACGCAGTATTTT. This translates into CAASTSPGTQYF.

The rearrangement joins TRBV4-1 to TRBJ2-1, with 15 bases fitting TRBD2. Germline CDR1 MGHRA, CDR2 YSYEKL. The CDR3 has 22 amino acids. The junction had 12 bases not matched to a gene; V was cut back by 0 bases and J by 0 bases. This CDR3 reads CASSQDDLRTSGRVISYNEQFF. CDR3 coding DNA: TGCGCCAGCAGCCAAGATGATCTCCGGACTAGCGGGAGGGTAATCTCCTACAATGAGCAGTTCTTC.

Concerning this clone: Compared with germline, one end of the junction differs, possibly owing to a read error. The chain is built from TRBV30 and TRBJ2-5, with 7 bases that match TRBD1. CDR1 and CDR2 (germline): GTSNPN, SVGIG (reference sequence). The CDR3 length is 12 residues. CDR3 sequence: CAWTGGQEIQYF. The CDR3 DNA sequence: TGTGCCTGGACAGGGGGACAAGAGATCCAGTACTTC.

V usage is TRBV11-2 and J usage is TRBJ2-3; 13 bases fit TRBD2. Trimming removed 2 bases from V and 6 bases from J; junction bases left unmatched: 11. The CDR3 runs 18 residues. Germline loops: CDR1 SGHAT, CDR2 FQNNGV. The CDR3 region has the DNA TGTGCCAGCAGCTTATTACCGGGACTAGCGGGAACGGCGGATACGCAGTATTTT. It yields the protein CASSLLPGLAGTADTQYF.